This entry lists 28 T cell receptor beta chains sequenced from one sample in a study of CD8 T cells in ankylosing spondylitis (dated by TCRdb to between 2016 and 2019). Libraries were prepared through 5' RACE. The data were produced on an Illumina HiSeq 2500. TCRdb redid the processing of the public reads, applying fastp at Q25 and MiXCR, and retained in-frame beta chains. Records with the same CDR3 protein are collapsed into one entry carrying the most frequent genes and DNA. Counted in this sample were 200,000 to 300,000 distinct CDR3 sequences; 10% to 13% of them appeared once. The ten largest clones capture 2.6% of the sample. Sequencing was performed on blood, either unsorted or a sorted T cell fraction (not recorded which). Receptors originate from a male donor with ankylosing spondylitis or in good health (not recorded which).

This clonotype was seen many times. The gene calls are TRBV5-4 and TRBJ2-5; possible D gene TRBD2, 6 bases. Trimming cost V 0 bases and J 5 bases, with 17 bases left between them. There are 16 residues in the CDR3. Germline V lookup: CDR1 SGHNT, CDR2 YYREEE (reference sequence). This CDR3 is CASSLGVAASVETQYF. In DNA, the CDR3 is TGTGCCAGCAGCTTGGGGGTTGCGGCTAGCGTTGAGACCCAGTACTTC.

This clonotype occurred many times. The chain links TRBV20-1 to TRBJ1-1, with D unclear. Germline CDR1 DFQATT, CDR2 SNEGSKA (reference sequence). There are 16 residues in the CDR3. Trimming took 0 bases from V and 0 from J, leaving 14 bases between them. For the CDR3, the DNA is TGCAGTGCTAGAGAAGGTTCTAGCATCATGAACACTGAAGCTTTCTTT. It codes for CSAREGSSIMNTEAFF.

This clonotype was seen at least ten times. The gene calls are TRBV13 and TRBJ2-3; no definite D call. Germline assignment: CDR1 PRHDT and CDR2 FYEKMQ (reference sequence). There are 10 residues in the CDR3. The ends were cut back, 1 base at V and 7 bases at J, with 0 bases in the middle. CDR3 nucleotide sequence: TGTGCCAGCAGCTTAGATACGCAGTATTTT. Encoded protein: CASSLDTQYF.

This clonotype has at least ten counts. This CDR3 reads CAWSPGTGALDTQYF. CDR3 bases: TGTGCCTGGAGTCCCGGGACAGGGGCGTTAGATACGCAGTATTTT. The chain joins TRBV30 to TRBJ2-3; 10 bases map to TRBD1. Per germline, CDR1 GTSNPN and CDR2 SVGIG (reference sequence). The CDR3 sequence is 15 residues long. Unmatched junction bases numbered 7, after V lost 2 bases and J lost 5 bases.

The chain recombines TRBV7-9 with TRBJ1-3; TRBD1 might be the D (6 bases). Per germline, CDR1 SEHNR and CDR2 FQNEAQ (reference sequence). The CDR3 loop spans 17 amino acids. Trimming pared 6 bases from V and 0 bases from J, leaving 18 bases between. The CDR3 reads CASSRTDPRFSGNTIYF. CDR3 sequence (DNA): TGTGCCAGCAGTCGGACAGATCCACGGTTCTCTGGAAACACCATATATTTT.

This chain joins TRBV18 and TRBJ2-7, with TRBD2 matching over 7 bases. After removal of 0 bases from V and 1 base from J, the junction contained 3 bases not matched to a gene. The CDR3 sequence is 15 residues long. In germline, CDR1 is KGHSH, CDR2 LQKENI. The CDR3 DNA is TGTGCCAGCTCACCACCGACTAGCTGGTCCTACGAGCAGTACTTC. This sequence encodes CASSPPTSWSYEQYF.

This clonotype occurred many times. J is TRBJ2-2 and V is TRBV21-1; the table's D gene call, TRBD1, was not cross checked with the DNA. TRBV21-1 is an annotated pseudogene. The CDR3 sequence is 15 residues long. The CDR3 DNA follows: TGTGCCAGCTGCGCAGGGGGCGAAAACACCGGGGAGCTGTTTTTT. Translating it yields CASCAGGENTGELFF.

This clonotype was picked up many times. This chain connects TRBV7-9 to TRBJ1-1; no firm D call. CDR1 SEHNR and CDR2 FQNEAQ come from the germline V gene (reference sequence). V was clipped by 5 bases and J by 1 base, with 14 bases between them. This CDR3 has 15 amino acids. This CDR3 reads CASSPKGLENTEAFF. CDR3 in DNA: TGTGCCAGCAGCCCGAAAGGGTTGGAGAACACTGAAGCTTTCTTT.

This clonotype has a count of ten or more. The chain is built from TRBV4-1 and TRBJ1-4, with TRBD1 as a possible D gene (5 bases). Trimming cost V 1 base and J 12 bases, with 6 bases left between them. CDR1 and CDR2 (germline): MGHRA, YSYEKL. CDR3 length: 11 amino acids. The CDR3 DNA follows: TGCGCCAGCAGCCAAGGGGGGGAACTGTTTTTT. Its protein product is CASSQGGELFF.

This clonotype was recorded at least ten times. The chain recombines TRBV27 with TRBJ1-2; 8 bases are a match to TRBD1. The CDR3 sequence is 14 residues long. Losses at the gene ends were 6 bases for V and 2 bases for J; bases not matched to a gene: 5. In germline, CDR1 is MNHEY, CDR2 SMNVEV (reference sequence). CDR3 sequence (DNA): TGTGCCAGCAGGTCACAGGGGGGAAACTATGGCTACACCTTC. It translates to CASRSQGGNYGYTF.

This clonotype was seen at least ten times. The chain couples TRBV20-1 to TRBJ1-2; no reliable D call. CDR1 is DFQATT, CDR2 SNEGSKA, per germline (reference sequence). This CDR3 is built from 12 residues. V lost 7 bases to trimming and J lost 4 bases, with 13 bases between them. CDR3 residues: CSVKPNSYGYTF. The DNA of the CDR3 is TGCAGTGTTAAGCCGAATTCCTATGGCTACACCTTC.

This clonotype was seen many times. The genes are TRBV5-1 and TRBJ2-2; perhaps D is TRBD1 or TRBD2 (5 bases each). CDR1 is SGHRS, CDR2 YFSETQ, per germline. This CDR3 has 18 residues. V lost 0 bases to trimming and J lost 6 bases, with 21 bases between them. The CDR3 nucleotides read TGCGCCAGCAGCTTGGTCTTCCGGGTCAGGGAGTGGTCCGGGGAGCTGTTTTTT. Encoded protein: CASSLVFRVREWSGELFF.

This chain uses TRBV19 with TRBJ1-6, with D possibly TRBD1 on 5 matching bases. In germline, CDR1 is LNHDA, CDR2 SQIVND (reference sequence). The CDR3 contains 14 residues. V gave up 10 bases and J gave up 7 bases, with 17 bases separating them. The CDR3, as DNA: TGTGCCACCTCGACAGCTTCCCTCAATTCACCCCTCCACTTT. The encoded protein is CATSTASLNSPLHF.

This clonotype was detected ten times or more. This chain joins TRBV5-1 and TRBJ1-6; D might be TRBD1 (5 bases). The CDR3 sequence is 15 residues long. Between the trimmed V and J ends, which lost 4 bases and 5 bases, there was a span of 13 bases. Germline CDR1 reads SGHRS; CDR2 reads YFSETQ. CDR3 coding DNA: TGCGCCAGCAGCCAAATGACAGCCAATAATTCACCCCTCCACTTT. It specifies CASSQMTANNSPLHF.

The gene calls are TRBV5-1 and TRBJ2-1, with D tentatively TRBD1 (6 bases). CDR3 length equals 17 residues. V dropped 5 bases and J dropped 0 bases, with 18 bases sitting between them. The germline gives CDR1 SGHRS, CDR2 YFSETQ. CDR3 DNA sequence: TGCGCCAGCAGGGATCCAGGGGTGGGAAGCTCCTACAATGAGCAGTTCTTC. This translates into CASRDPGVGSSYNEQFF.

The chain couples TRBV7-9 to TRBJ1-1; possible D gene TRBD1, 5 bases. Looked up from germline, CDR1 is SEHNR and CDR2 is FQNEAQ (reference sequence). The V end lost 0 bases, the J end lost 4 bases, and 12 bases lay between the germline ends. This CDR3 comprises 15 residues. CDR3 loop: CASSLALTVATEAFF. The CDR3 DNA follows: TGTGCCAGCAGCTTAGCATTGACAGTGGCCACTGAAGCTTTCTTT. Full variable domain (outside the CDR3, taken from reference TRBV7-9 and TRBJ1-1): DTGVSQNPRHKITKRGQNVTFRCDPISEHNRLYWYRQTLGQGPEFLTYFQNEAQLEKSRLLSDRFSAERPKGSFSTLEIQRTEQGDSAMYLCASSLALTVATEAFFGQGTRLTVV.

As concerns this clonotype: At one boundary the junction diverges from the germline segment, which might be a read error. The rearrangement uses TRBV4-1 and TRBJ2-7; D is possibly TRBD1 or TRBD2 (5 bases each). The CDR3 length is 11 residues. The germline CDR1 and CDR2 sequences are MGHRA and YSYEKL. The DNA of the CDR3 is TGCACCAGCAGCCAAGATAGGGACCTCCACTTC. Residues: CTSSQDRDLHF.

Worth noting for this clonotype: A much larger clone differs from this one at a single base, so this may be a read error. The chain combines TRBV20-1 with TRBJ1-2; no clear D. The CDR3 has 13 amino acids. Germline values: CDR1 DFQATT, CDR2 SNEGSKA (reference sequence). V dropped 0 bases and J dropped 3 bases, with 8 bases sitting between them. CDR3 protein: CSAREPRYYGYTF. DNA of the CDR3: TGCAGTGCTAGAGAACCAAGGTACTATGGCTACACCTTC.

This clonotype appeared a few times. CDR3 residues: CSARGGAGNQPQHF. CDR3 bases: TGCAGTGCTAGAGGGGGTGCGGGTAATCAGCCCCAGCATTTT. The chain is built from TRBV20-1 and TRBJ1-5; D unresolved. CDR1 and CDR2 from the germline V gene are DFQATT and SNEGSKA (reference sequence). Deletions cut 1 base from V and 4 bases from J, with 11 bases between. The CDR3 loop spans 14 amino acids.

This clonotype was recorded at least ten times. CDR3 coding DNA: TGTGCCAGCAGCTTACTTTTCAGGGTAGCGGCTTACAATGAGCAGTTCTTC. Translated: CASSLLFRVAAYNEQFF. The chain has TRBV28 and TRBJ2-1; tentative D call: TRBD2 (6 bases). The germline V gene has CDR1 MDHEN and CDR2 SYDVKM. This CDR3 is built from 17 residues. Trimming cost V 6 bases and J 4 bases, with 22 bases left between them.

This clonotype was seen many times. The chain recombines TRBV5-1 with TRBJ2-3, with TRBD2 matching 8 bases. Trimming cost V 4 bases and J 3 bases; bases outside gene matches: 1. This CDR3 is built from 13 residues. Germline lookup yields CDR1 SGHRS and CDR2 YFSETQ. The CDR3 DNA sequence: TGCGCCAGCAGCGCGGGGGGAACAGATACGCAGTATTTT. Translated: CASSAGGTDTQYF.

This clonotype came up many times. The chain uses TRBV12-3 or TRBV12-4 and TRBJ1-1; D possibly corresponds to TRBD1 (5 bases). CDR3 length: 13 amino acids. V was cut by 0 bases and J by 6 bases, with 8 bases left in between. CDR3 bases: TGTGCCAGCAGTTTAGCGCAGGGAGCTGAAGCTTTCTTT. It specifies CASSLAQGAEAFF.

This clonotype was detected only a few times. This chain joins TRBV29-1 and TRBJ2-1, with 7 bases that match TRBD1. This CDR3 comprises 17 residues. The V and J ends lost 4 bases and 0 bases, in that order; junction bases with no gene match: 12. Germline lookup yields CDR1 SQVTM and CDR2 ANQGSEA. CDR3 loop: CSVVKLVGQSSYNEQFF. The CDR3 coding sequence is TGCAGCGTTGTTAAGTTAGTGGGACAGAGCTCCTACAATGAGCAGTTCTTC.

This clonotype showed up just a few times. CDR3 in amino acids: CASSEGTSYEQYF. As DNA, the CDR3 is TGTGCCAGCAGTGAGGGGACCTCCTACGAGCAGTACTTC. V gene TRBV2 combines with J gene TRBJ2-7, with D tentatively TRBD1 or TRBD2 (5 bases each). Per germline, CDR1 SNHLY and CDR2 FYNNEI. The ends were cut back, 3 bases at V and 0 bases at J, with 6 bases in the middle. The CDR3 length is 13 residues.

The chain links TRBV18 to TRBJ2-5; TRBD2 might be the D (5 bases). The germline V gene encodes CDR1 KGHSH and CDR2 LQKENI. The V end lost 6 bases, the J end lost 4 bases, and 18 bases lay between the germline ends. The length of the CDR3 is 15 residues. This CDR3 reads CASSPLSGAAETQYF. The CDR3 bases are TGTGCCAGCTCCCCTCTGAGCGGCGCCGCAGAGACCCAGTACTTC. The full variable domain, with the rest looked up from reference TRBV18 and TRBJ2-5, is NAGVMQNPRHLVRRRGQEARLRCSPMKGHSHVYWYRQLPEEGLKFMVYLQKENIIDESGMPKERFSAEFPKEGPSILRIQQVVRGDSAAYFCASSPLSGAAETQYFGPGTRLLVL.

This clonotype was recorded many times. CDR3 sequence reads: CASSLRVTTSTDTQYF. CDR3 nucleotides: TGTGCCAGCAGCTTAAGAGTTACCACTAGCACAGATACGCAGTATTTT. The chain employs TRBV7-2 and TRBJ2-3, with D hard to call. Trimming removed 2 bases at V and 0 bases at J, with 12 bases between. Germline-derived CDR1 and CDR2 are SGHTA and FQGNSA. The CDR3 length is 16 residues.

This clonotype appeared many times. The chain combines TRBV5-1 with TRBJ2-3; TRBD2 might be the D (5 bases). The ends were cut back, 6 bases at V and 4 bases at J, with 21 bases in the middle. The CDR3 length is 16 residues. CDR1 and CDR2 (germline): SGHRS, YFSETQ. The CDR3, as DNA: TGCGCCAGCACCTCAGAGTGGGCGAGGGCCGCAGATACGCAGTATTTT. It codes for CASTSEWARAADTQYF.

The chain recombines TRBV18 with TRBJ2-7; 11 bases are shared with TRBD1. V shed 2 bases and J 4 bases; nucleotides not matched to a gene: 4. This CDR3 region has 15 residues. The germline V gene encodes CDR1 KGHSH and CDR2 LQKENI. The CDR3 sequence: CASSPFGQGAYEQYF. CDR3 DNA: TGTGCCAGCTCACCATTTGGACAGGGGGCATACGAGCAGTACTTC.